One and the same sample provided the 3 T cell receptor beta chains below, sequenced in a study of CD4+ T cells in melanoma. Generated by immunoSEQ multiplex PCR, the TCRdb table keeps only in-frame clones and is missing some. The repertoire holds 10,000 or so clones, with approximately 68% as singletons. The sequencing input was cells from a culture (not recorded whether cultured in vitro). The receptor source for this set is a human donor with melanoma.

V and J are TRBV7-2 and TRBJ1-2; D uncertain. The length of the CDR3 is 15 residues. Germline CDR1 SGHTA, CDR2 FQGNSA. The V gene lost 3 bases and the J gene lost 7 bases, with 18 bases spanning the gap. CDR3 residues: CASSLGLAAGAGYTF. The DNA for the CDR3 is TGTGCCAGCAGCTTGGGCCTAGCTGCGGGAGCTGGCTACACCTTC.

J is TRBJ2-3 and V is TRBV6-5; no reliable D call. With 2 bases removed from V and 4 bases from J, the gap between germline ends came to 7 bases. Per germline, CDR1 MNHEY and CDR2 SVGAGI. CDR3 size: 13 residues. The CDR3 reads CASSYGQADTQYF. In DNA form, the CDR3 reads TGTGCCAGCAGTTACGGTCAAGCAGATACGCAGTATTTT.

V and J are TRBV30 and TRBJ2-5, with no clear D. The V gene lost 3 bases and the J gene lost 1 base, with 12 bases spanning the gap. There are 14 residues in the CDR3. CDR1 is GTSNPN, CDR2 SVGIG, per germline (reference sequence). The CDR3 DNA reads TGTGCCTGGAGCCGACCGGGCTTCCAAGAGACCCAGTACTTC. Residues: CAWSRPGFQETQYF. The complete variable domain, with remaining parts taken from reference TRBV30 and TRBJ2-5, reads SQTIHQWPATLVQPVGSPLSLECTVEGTSNPNLYWYRQAAGRGLQLLFYSVGIGQISSEVPQNLSASRPQDRQFILSSKKLLLSDSGFYLCAWSRPGFQETQYFGPGTRLLVL.